The 28 T cell receptor beta chains below were found in one sample sequenced in a study of monozygotic twins with inflammatory bowel disease. Reprocessing the 5' RACE reads, TCRdb reports a single entry for every CDR3 protein and omits DNA. The sample table includes under 150,000 distinct CDR3 sequences. Sequenced sample: blood. The source of these receptors is a human donor with ulcerative colitis or Crohn's disease, or a healthy co-twin of an affected twin (not recorded which).

The chain couples TRBV6-5 to TRBJ2-5; TCRdb's assignment of TRBD1 cannot be checked, as there is no DNA. Germline loops: CDR1 MNHEY, CDR2 SVGAGI. The CDR3 runs 14 residues. CDR3 sequence reads: CASSYRTPQETQYF.

The rearrangement links TRBV7-2 to TRBJ1-1; the TRBD1 assignment by TCRdb is unverifiable without DNA. Looked up from germline, CDR1 is SGHTA and CDR2 is FQGNSA. This CDR3 region has 14 residues. The chain's CDR3 is CASSLFGGGTEAFF.

This chain connects TRBV27 to TRBJ1-5; TCRdb picks TRBD1, but there is no DNA to check that call. Germline loops: CDR1 MNHEY, CDR2 SMNVEV (reference sequence). The CDR3 is made up of 16 amino acids. CDR3 sequence reads: CASSLWGTGSNQPQHF.

The chain joins TRBV3-1 to TRBJ2-5; TCRdb's D gene call, TRBD1, goes unchecked for lack of DNA. Germline-derived CDR1 and CDR2 are LGHDT and YNNKEL (reference sequence). This CDR3 is built from 14 residues. The CDR3: CASSPTRVVKTQYF.

The genes are TRBV7-2 and TRBJ2-1; TCRdb proposes TRBD1, but this gene call is untestable without DNA. Germline values: CDR1 SGHTA, CDR2 FQGNSA. The CDR3 has 16 residues. The CDR3 protein is CASSFDAPNPYNEQFF.

CDR3 loop: CASSQDWEVYEQYF. The genes are TRBV4-3 and TRBJ2-7. The length of the CDR3 is 14 residues. Germline loops: CDR1 LGHNA, CDR2 YSLEER.

The chain has TRBV18 and TRBJ1-1; the TRBD1 assignment by TCRdb is unverifiable without DNA. Germline V gene data show CDR1 as KGHSH and CDR2 as LQKENI. The CDR3 extends over 15 amino acids. The CDR3 sequence is CASSPRGTVNTEAFF.

The chain couples TRBV4-1 to TRBJ2-3; TCRdb selects TRBD1, and the lack of DNA leaves this call unchecked. The CDR3 loop spans 14 amino acids. CDR1 and CDR2 (germline): MGHRA, YSYEKL. The CDR3 here is CASSQRDSTDTQYF.

This chain uses TRBV6-2 or TRBV6-3 with TRBJ1-6. This CDR3 is built from 17 residues. Germline V gene data show CDR1 as MNHEY and CDR2 as SVGEGT. The CDR3 loop reads CASSYSKVGSYNSPLHF.

The chain employs TRBV5-6 and TRBJ1-1; TCRdb calls TRBD1, which cannot be checked without DNA. Germline V CDR1 and CDR2: SGHDT, YYEEEE. The CDR3 contains 16 residues. This chain's CDR3 is CASGKPLDSGNTEAFF.

This sequence joins TRBV12-3 or TRBV12-4 and TRBJ1-2; lacking DNA, the TRBD1 call made by TCRdb goes unchecked. The CDR3 length is 14 residues. CDR3 protein: CASSLTGGAYGYTF.

V is TRBV20-1 and J is TRBJ2-7; checking the TCRdb D call of TRBD1 is not possible without DNA. Germline lookup yields CDR1 DFQATT and CDR2 SNEGSKA (reference sequence). The CDR3 is made up of 14 amino acids. CDR3 protein: CSAKYFRGPYEQYF.

CDR3 protein: CASSFAGTSEAFF. V is TRBV12-3 or TRBV12-4 and J is TRBJ1-1; TCRdb's D call, TRBD1, is unchecked because there is no DNA. The CDR3 is made up of 13 amino acids.

V is TRBV5-1 and J is TRBJ1-1; the TCRdb D gene call, TRBD1, has no DNA to confirm it. Germline V gene sequence: CDR1 SGHRS, CDR2 YFSETQ. The CDR3 has 14 residues. The chain's CDR3 is CASSLSQGFTEAFF.

V is TRBV29-1 and J is TRBJ2-7; TCRdb reports TRBD1, a call that lacks DNA to check it against. Germline V gene lookup returns CDR1 SQVTM and CDR2 ANQGSEA. The CDR3 length is 13 residues. The CDR3 reads CSVSRATGDEQYF.

This chain joins TRBV20-1 and TRBJ2-7. This CDR3 region has 14 residues. CDR1 is DFQATT and CDR2 is SNEGSKA in the germline V gene (reference sequence). The CDR3 region is CSARDSRGTYEQYF.

This rearrangement joins TRBV7-2 to TRBJ1-6. Germline CDR1 SGHTA, CDR2 FQGNSA. This CDR3 comprises 14 residues. The CDR3 region is CASSLVTLGSPLHF.

The rearrangement joins TRBV20-1 to TRBJ2-7; TCRdb's D call, TRBD2, is unchecked because there is no DNA. CDR3 size: 13 residues. The germline CDR1 and CDR2 sequences are DFQATT and SNEGSKA (reference sequence). CDR3 protein: CSARGSGGAEQYF.

This chain links TRBV28 with TRBJ1-5; as DNA is missing, the TRBD1 call by TCRdb cannot be tested. The germline V gene encodes CDR1 MDHEN and CDR2 SYDVKM. This CDR3 comprises 15 residues. The CDR3 spells CASSLLQGNNQPQHF. Full variable domain (missing parts from reference TRBV28 and TRBJ1-5): DVKVTQSSRYLVKRTGEKVFLECVQDMDHENMFWYRQDPGLGLRLIYFSYDVKMKEKGDIPEGYSVSREKKERFSLILESASTNQTSMYLCASSLLQGNNQPQHFGDGTRLSIL.

This sequence joins TRBV12-3 or TRBV12-4 and TRBJ1-1; the TRBD1 assignment by TCRdb is unverifiable without DNA. CDR3 size: 15 residues. The CDR3: CASSLWDRVGTEAFF.

The V gene is TRBV7-8, the J gene TRBJ2-7; the D gene TCRdb calls, TRBD1, cannot be checked with no DNA. CDR3 length equals 15 residues. Germline V CDR1 and CDR2: SGHVS, FQNEAQ. CDR3 sequence: CASSFRDRVAYEQYF. Filled out from reference TRBV7-8 and TRBJ2-7, the complete variable domain reads GAGVSQSPRYKVAKRGQDVALRCDPISGHVSLFWYQQALGQGPEFLTYFQNEAQLDKSGLPSDRFFAERPEGSVSTLKIQRTQQEDSAVYLCASSFRDRVAYEQYFGPGTRLTVT.

The chain joins TRBV5-1 to TRBJ1-5; TCRdb returns TRBD1, unconfirmable since there is no DNA. CDR3 size: 14 residues. The germline V gene has CDR1 SGHRS and CDR2 YFSETQ. CDR3 region: CASSSGQPNQPQHF.

J is TRBJ2-3 and V is TRBV7-8; there is no DNA to check the TCRdb D call of TRBD2. CDR1 is SGHVS, CDR2 FQNEAQ, per germline. The CDR3 is 16 amino acids. CDR3 loop: CASSSTSDWSTDTQYF.

The rearrangement joins TRBV20-1 to TRBJ1-2; the D call from TCRdb, TRBD1, cannot be confirmed without DNA. The germline V gene encodes CDR1 DFQATT and CDR2 SNEGSKA (reference sequence). The CDR3 runs to 13 residues. CDR3 sequence: CSARGRSIDGYTF.

The rearrangement links TRBV11-2 to TRBJ2-7; the D call of TRBD2 rests on TCRdb alone, since no DNA is present to check it. Germline assignment: CDR1 SGHAT and CDR2 FQNNGV. CDR3 length: 15 residues. CDR3 in amino acids: CASSKGLLNSYEQYF.

The chain joins TRBV5-1 to TRBJ1-5; no DNA is available, so the TRBD1 call from TCRdb remains unchecked. Germline V gene data show CDR1 as SGHRS and CDR2 as YFSETQ. The CDR3 has 15 residues. The CDR3: CASSSGQGADQPQHF.

V usage is TRBV12-3 or TRBV12-4 and J usage is TRBJ1-2; TCRdb names TRBD1, which stays unverified in the absence of DNA. The CDR3 has 14 amino acids. CDR3 loop: CASSLAGQAFGYTF.

This chain connects TRBV5-6 to TRBJ1-1; the TCRdb call, TRBD1, lacks DNA for checking. The CDR3 is 15 residues long. Germline CDR1 is SGHDT and CDR2 is YYEEEE. This CDR3 reads CASSPQDGMNTEAFF.